A single sample is the source of the 10 T cell receptor beta chains below, sequenced in a study of technical replicates of blood from a few donors. Sequencing used immunoSEQ multiplex PCR; TCRdb keeps in-frame clones, though not all of them. The data show about 75,000 clones, nearly 98% seen once. The sample consisted of T cells isolated from PBMCs. The origin of the receptors is a human donor in good health.

The V call is TRBV4-2, the J call TRBJ2-7, with D unresolved. The CDR3 is 14 residues long. Per the germline V gene, CDR1 is LGHNA and CDR2 is YNFKEQ. V lost 2 bases, J lost 3 bases, and 11 bases lay in between. The CDR3 loop is CASSQQVKYYEQYF. The CDR3 DNA sequence: TGTGCCAGCAGCCAACAGGTGAAGTACTACGAGCAGTACTTC.

This chain joins TRBV18 and TRBJ2-3, with a possible D match to TRBD2 (5 bases). Germline CDR1 KGHSH, CDR2 LQKENI. This CDR3 contains 16 residues. Between the trimmed V and J ends, which lost 3 bases and 4 bases, there was a span of 17 bases. CDR3 DNA sequence: TGTGCCAGCTCACCCTCTATAGGGAGCAATCCAGATACGCAGTATTTT. The encoded protein is CASSPSIGSNPDTQYF.

The CDR3, as DNA: TGCGCCAGCAGCCCGGTTCAGGGGGGCTCAAGCTCTGGAAACACCATATATTTT. The encoded protein is CASSPVQGGSSSGNTIYF. The rearrangement uses TRBV5-1 and TRBJ1-3; 7 positions agree with TRBD1. CDR3 length equals 18 residues. Germline V gene lookup returns CDR1 SGHRS and CDR2 YFSETQ. Trimming removed 4 bases from V and 0 bases from J; junction bases left unmatched: 13.

The chain couples TRBV6-1 to TRBJ1-5, with 8 positions matching TRBD1. Looked up from germline, CDR1 is MNHNS and CDR2 is SASEGT. The V and J ends lost 5 bases and 3 bases, in that order; junction bases with no gene match: 6. CDR3 length: 15 residues. The CDR3 bases are TGTGCCAGCAGTTTCCAGGGGGCTACCAATCAGCCCCAGCATTTT. Amino acids: CASSFQGATNQPQHF.

V gene TRBV5-6 combines with J gene TRBJ1-2; D gene unclear. CDR1 SGHDT and CDR2 YYEEEE come from the germline V gene. The ends were cut back, 1 base at V and 2 bases at J, with 12 bases in the middle. The CDR3 covers 15 residues. The CDR3 region is CASSLRQIGNYGYTF. CDR3 nucleotide sequence: TGTGCCAGCAGCTTGAGGCAGATCGGGAACTATGGCTACACCTTC.

The V gene is TRBV30, the J gene TRBJ2-7, with a weak D call TRBD2 (5 bases). Between the trimmed V and J ends, which lost 1 base and 0 bases, there was a span of 10 bases. There are 14 residues in the CDR3. The V gene's germline CDR1 is GTSNPN and CDR2 SVGIG (reference sequence). CDR3 protein: CAWSGESSSYEQYF. The CDR3 DNA sequence: TGTGCCTGGAGTGGGGAGAGTAGCTCCTACGAGCAGTACTTC. The full variable domain, rest sourced from reference TRBV30 and TRBJ2-7, is SQTIHQWPATLVQPVGSPLSLECTVEGTSNPNLYWYRQAAGRGLQLLFYSVGIGQISSEVPQNLSASRPQDRQFILSSKKLLLSDSGFYLCAWSGESSSYEQYFGPGTRLTVT.

The chain recombines TRBV15 with TRBJ2-7; 7 bases map to TRBD1. This CDR3 spans 14 amino acids. Germline V lookup: CDR1 LNHNV, CDR2 YYDKDF (reference sequence). Trimming took 1 base from V and 5 from J; bases not matched to a gene: 5. Here the CDR3 reads CATSRGQGNDEQYF. The CDR3 nucleotides read TGTGCCACCAGCAGAGGACAGGGCAACGACGAGCAGTACTTC.

The gene calls are TRBV7-9 and TRBJ1-2; possibly TRBD1 for D (6 bases). Germline values: CDR1 SEHNR, CDR2 FQNEAQ (reference sequence). Trimming cost V 3 bases and J 5 bases, with 13 bases left between them. The CDR3 is 14 amino acids. For the CDR3, the DNA is TGTGCCAGCAGCTTTCCAGGGGAACATTATGGCTACACCTTC. It encodes CASSFPGEHYGYTF.

This sequence joins TRBV7-2 and TRBJ1-5; a possible D gene is TRBD1 (6 bases). The CDR3 is 15 residues long. Germline CDR1 and CDR2: SGHTA and FQGNSA. The V and J ends lost 2 bases and 6 bases respectively, with 14 bases between them. CDR3 bases: TGTGCCAGCAGCTTAAATATAGGGACACCTCAGCCCCAGCATTTT. Protein product: CASSLNIGTPQPQHF. Filled out from reference TRBV7-2 and TRBJ1-5, the complete variable domain reads GAGVSQSPSNKVTEKGKDVELRCDPISGHTALYWYRQSLGQGLEFLIYFQGNSAPDKSGLPSDRFSAERTGGSVSTLTIQRTQQEDSAVYLCASSLNIGTPQPQHFGDGTRLSIL.

The chain carries TRBV5-4 and TRBJ2-7; 7 bases align to TRBD1. V dropped 2 bases and J dropped 6; count of bases not matched to a gene: 11. Germline loops: CDR1 SGHNT, CDR2 YYREEE (reference sequence). There are 15 residues in the CDR3. DNA for the CDR3: TGTGCCAGCAGCTTAGAGGGGGCCCCCCTTGGCGAGCAGTACTTC. It translates to CASSLEGAPLGEQYF. The whole variable domain, filled in from reference TRBV5-4 and TRBJ2-7, reads ETGVTQSPTHLIKTRGQQVTLRCSSQSGHNTVSWYQQALGQGPQFIFQYYREEENGRGNFPPRFSGLQFPNYSSELNVNALELDDSALYLCASSLEGAPLGEQYFGPGTRLTVT.